The next 13 T cell receptor beta chains were all read from a single sample in a study of blood T cell repertoires in COVID-19 (dated by TCRdb to the early 2020s). The receptor library was made with the immunoSEQ multiplex PCR assay. What TCRdb holds here is the immuneACCESS table cut down to in-frame rearrangements. Part of the clones is not present; checked against another copy, under half of the missing clones reflect an unresolved V gene, and the others are unexplained. The sample records about 200,000 clones, more than 80% of which are singletons. The ten biggest clones cover about 9.4% of the sample. Sequenced: peripheral blood. These receptors came from a woman aged 80 or over with acute or convalescent COVID-19.

The chain has TRBV3-1 (or the pseudogene TRBV3-2) and TRBJ2-2; 12 nucleotides match TRBD2. The CDR3 sequence is 22 residues long. Trimming at V came to 3 bases and at J to 5 bases, leaving 22 bases not matched to a gene. The germline V gene encodes CDR1 LGHDT and CDR2 YNNKEL (reference sequence). The CDR3 is CASSHPKGRASGGAVYTGELFF. CDR3 nucleotide sequence: TGTGCCAGCAGCCACCCTAAGGGGAGGGCTAGCGGGGGGGCCGTGTATACCGGGGAGCTGTTTTTT.

This chain uses TRBV27 with TRBJ2-3; D gene ambiguous. With 5 bases removed from V and 2 bases from J, the gap between germline ends came to 14 bases. The CDR3 has 15 residues. CDR1 and CDR2 from the germline V gene are MNHEY and SMNVEV (reference sequence). In nucleotides, the CDR3 is TGTGCCAGCAGTGATCACTCGACTTCCACAGATACGCAGTATTTT. This translates into CASSDHSTSTDTQYF.

This chain uses TRBV24-1 with TRBJ2-1; no clear D gene. Germline V gene lookup returns CDR1 KGHDR and CDR2 SFDVKD. The CDR3 is 16 residues long. The ends were cut back, 4 bases at V and 1 base at J, with 13 bases in the middle. The CDR3 DNA is TGTGCCACCAGTGAGGCAAGCGCAGTTTCCTACAATGAGCAGTTCTTC. It translates to CATSEASAVSYNEQFF.

The chain uses TRBV7-8 and TRBJ2-2; TRBD2 matches 9 bases. J was trimmed by 1 base and V by 1 base; bases with no gene match: 4. The germline gives CDR1 SGHVS, CDR2 FQNEAQ. CDR3 length: 17 residues. This CDR3 reads CASSLDAAGGNTGELFF. The CDR3 DNA sequence: TGTGCCAGCAGCTTAGACGCAGCGGGGGGGAACACCGGGGAGCTGTTTTTT.

The J gene is TRBJ2-7, the V gene TRBV30; 9 bases are shared with TRBD2. This CDR3 has 14 amino acids. V lost 5 bases, J lost 0 bases, and 5 bases stayed unmatched. Looked up from germline, CDR1 is GTSNPN and CDR2 is SVGIG (reference sequence). The CDR3 DNA reads TGTGCCTGGGAGGAAGCGGGGGGCTCCTACGAGCAGTACTTC. This sequence encodes CAWEEAGGSYEQYF.

The chain employs TRBV4-2 and TRBJ2-1, with 8 nucleotides matching TRBD2. Germline V gene lookup returns CDR1 LGHNA and CDR2 YNFKEQ. Germline trimming cut 0 bases from V and 2 bases from J; bases unmatched to any gene: 6. The CDR3 covers 17 residues. DNA of the CDR3: TGTGCCAGCAGCCAAGAAACAACGGGACTAGCCTACAATGAGCAGTTCTTC. This sequence encodes CASSQETTGLAYNEQFF.

This rearrangement joins TRBV7-6 to TRBJ1-2; 9 positions match TRBD1. The CDR3 totals 15 residues. Germline V gene data show CDR1 as SGHVS and CDR2 as FNYEAQ. The V segment lost 1 base and the J segment 0 bases; nucleotides outside the gene matches: 0. The CDR3 nucleotides are TGTGCCAGCAGCTTAGGGACAGGGGCTAACTATGGCTACACCTTC. It encodes CASSLGTGANYGYTF.

The V call is TRBV7-2, the J call TRBJ2-6, with 9 bases identical to TRBD1. The ends lost 1 base at V and 2 bases at J; junction bases unmatched: 3. Germline V CDR1 and CDR2: SGHTA, FQGNSA. The CDR3 is made up of 17 amino acids. This chain's CDR3 is CASSLDRGQAGANVLTF. CDR3 coding DNA: TGTGCCAGCAGCTTAGACAGGGGGCAGGCTGGGGCCAACGTCCTGACTTTC. Full variable domain (rest looked up from reference TRBV7-2 and TRBJ2-6): GAGVSQSPSNKVTEKGKDVELRCDPISGHTALYWYRQSLGQGLEFLIYFQGNSAPDKSGLPSDRFSAERTGGSVSTLTIQRTQQEDSAVYLCASSLDRGQAGANVLTFGAGSRLTVL.

The V call is TRBV5-6, the J call TRBJ1-4, with 11 positions matching TRBD1. The CDR3 covers 16 residues. V lost 4 bases to trimming and J lost 2 bases; unmatched junction nucleotides: 4. The V gene's germline CDR1 is SGHDT and CDR2 YYEEEE. CDR3: CASSVRDRGTNEKLFF. The CDR3 DNA sequence: TGTGCCAGCAGCGTCCGGGACAGGGGGACTAATGAAAAACTGTTTTTT.

The chain is built from TRBV6-2 or TRBV6-3 and TRBJ1-2; maybe TRBD1 (6 bases). Germline CDR1 and CDR2: MNHEY and SVGEGT. The CDR3 runs to 14 residues. V lost 6 bases and J lost 4, with 15 bases in between. The CDR3 DNA reads TGTGCCAGCAGCCGGGACAACCAAGGCTATGGCTACACCTTC. Amino acids: CASSRDNQGYGYTF.

CDR3: CASSPNTGGPLHF. The CDR3 bases are TGTGCCAGCAGCCCTAACACCGGAGGACCCCTCCACTTT. The chain couples TRBV7-3 to TRBJ1-6; no firm D call. Germline CDR1 is SGHTA and CDR2 is FQGTGA. CDR3 length: 13 residues. Trimming cost V 5 bases and J 12 bases, with 14 bases left between them.

This CDR3 reads CASSLAGLNTGELFF. The CDR3 nucleotides read TGTGCCAGCAGCTTAGCTGGACTCAACACCGGGGAGCTGTTTTTT. The chain carries TRBV11-2 and TRBJ2-2, with D perhaps TRBD2 (5 bases). V was cut by 1 base and J by 2 bases, with 8 bases left in between. Germline lookup yields CDR1 SGHAT and CDR2 FQNNGV. The CDR3 totals 15 residues.

This sequence joins TRBV3-1 (or the pseudogene TRBV3-2) and TRBJ2-5; D gene uncertain. The germline CDR1 and CDR2 sequences are LGHDT and YNNKEL (reference sequence). This CDR3 region has 15 residues. Deletions cut 2 bases from V and 0 bases from J, with 10 bases between. The CDR3 bases are TGTGCCAGCAGCCAATTGCCGGAGTACCAAGAGACCCAGTACTTC. Amino acids: CASSQLPEYQETQYF.